This is a list of T cell receptor beta chains from one sample in a study of T-cell reconstitution after alpha-beta-depleted transplantation in children. TCRdb reprocessed the PCR reads via MiXCR and lists one record per CDR3 protein. The sample lists about 980,000 distinct CDR3 sequences, about 31% occurring once. This specimen was PBMCs, mostly from graft donor cells, taken 360 days after TCRalphabeta/CD19-depleted stem cell transplant. The receptors stem from a boy younger than two who had a stem cell transplant for SCID, so the T cells may come from the graft donor. The CDR3 runs from the conserved cysteine through the conserved F or W. Each record gives: clone size, J gene, V gene, D gene, CDR3 protein, CDR3 DNA. D genes are given only for firm matches. Rows give clone size only sometimes, using once, few, many, or a class for an expanded clone.

abundance: few
j_gene: TRBJ1-1
v_gene: TRBV7-3
d_gene: NA
CDR3aa: CASSNTDSDTEAFF
CDR3nt: TGTGCCAGCAGCAACACCGACAGCGACACTGAAGCTTTCTTT

abundance: many
j_gene: TRBJ2-7
v_gene: TRBV12-3/TRBV12-4
d_gene: TRBD1
CDR3aa: CASSFQGAYEQYF
CDR3nt: TGTGCCAGCAGTTTTCAGGGGGCCTACGAGCAGTACTTC

abundance: NA
j_gene: TRBJ2-2
v_gene: TRBV5-1
d_gene: NA
CDR3aa: CASSLGVPGPTGELFF
CDR3nt: TGCGCCAGCAGCTTGGGGGTCCCTGGTCCCACCGGGGAGCTGTTTTTT

abundance: NA
j_gene: TRBJ1-1
v_gene: TRBV2
d_gene: NA
CDR3aa: CASSDGGSVLPEAFF
CDR3nt: TGTGCCAGCAGTGATGGGGGGAGCGTCCTCCCTGAAGCTTTCTTT

abundance: NA
j_gene: TRBJ2-3
v_gene: TRBV7-3
d_gene: NA
CDR3aa: CASSSGGTFTDTQYF
CDR3nt: TGTGCCAGCAGCAGTGGGGGGACTTTCACAGATACGCAGTATTTT

abundance: NA
j_gene: TRBJ2-1
v_gene: TRBV11-2
d_gene: NA
CDR3aa: CASSLGGWPYNEQFF
CDR3nt: TGTGCCAGCAGCTTAGGGGGATGGCCGTACAATGAGCAGTTCTTC

abundance: few
j_gene: TRBJ1-5
v_gene: TRBV4-1
d_gene: NA
CDR3aa: CASSWTGGNQPQHF
CDR3nt: TGCGCCAGCAGCTGGACTGGCGGCAATCAGCCCCAGCATTTT

abundance: NA
j_gene: TRBJ2-7
v_gene: TRBV20-1
d_gene: TRBD1
CDR3aa: CSARDGTGGLYEQYF
CDR3nt: TGCAGTGCTAGAGACGGGACAGGGGGCTTATACGAGCAGTACTTC

abundance: few
j_gene: TRBJ2-7
v_gene: TRBV4-1
d_gene: TRBD1
CDR3aa: CASRSQAGTGIDEQYF
CDR3nt: TGCGCCAGCAGGAGTCAGGCTGGGACAGGCATAGACGAGCAGTACTTC

abundance: few
j_gene: TRBJ2-3
v_gene: TRBV5-5
d_gene: NA
CDR3aa: CASSAWTADTQYF
CDR3nt: TGTGCCAGCAGCGCCTGGACGGCAGATACGCAGTATTTT

abundance: NA
j_gene: TRBJ2-5
v_gene: TRBV6-1
d_gene: NA
CDR3aa: CASTPLMGPGETQYF
CDR3nt: TGTGCCAGCACCCCCCTGATGGGGCCGGGGGAGACCCAGTACTTC

abundance: NA
j_gene: TRBJ2-1
v_gene: TRBV20-1
d_gene: TRBD1
CDR3aa: CSARGGDRVSYNEQFF
CDR3nt: TGCAGTGCTAGAGGGGGGGACAGGGTATCCTACAATGAGCAGTTCTTC

abundance: once
j_gene: TRBJ2-5
v_gene: TRBV19
d_gene: TRBD2
CDR3aa: CASSTGLAGKTQYF
CDR3nt: TGTGCCAGTAGCACAGGACTAGCGGGGAAGACCCAGTACTTC

abundance: many
j_gene: TRBJ2-3
v_gene: TRBV28
d_gene: TRBD2
CDR3aa: CASSPRVAGIPLGTQYF
CDR3nt: TGTGCCAGCAGTCCCCGCGTAGCGGGGATCCCACTTGGTACGCAGTATTTT

abundance: NA
j_gene: TRBJ2-7
v_gene: TRBV15
d_gene: TRBD2
CDR3aa: CATSRLAGGSYEQYF
CDR3nt: TGTGCCACCAGCAGGCTAGCGGGGGGATCCTACGAGCAGTACTTC

abundance: few
j_gene: TRBJ1-2
v_gene: TRBV5-1
d_gene: NA
CDR3aa: CASSEGFYGYTF
CDR3nt: TGCGCCAGCAGCGAGGGCTTCTATGGCTACACCTTC

abundance: many
j_gene: TRBJ2-1
v_gene: TRBV5-1
d_gene: NA
CDR3aa: CASSFGRYNEQFF
CDR3nt: TGCGCCAGCAGCTTCGGCAGGTACAATGAGCAGTTCTTC

abundance: NA
j_gene: TRBJ2-5
v_gene: TRBV5-5
d_gene: NA
CDR3aa: CASSLASPGETQYF
CDR3nt: TGTGCCAGCAGCTTGGCCTCTCCCGGCGAGACCCAGTACTTC

abundance: few
j_gene: TRBJ2-1
v_gene: TRBV7-3
d_gene: TRBD2
CDR3aa: CASSRLALTSSYNEQFF
CDR3nt: TGTGCCAGCAGCCGACTAGCCTTGACGAGCTCCTACAATGAGCAGTTCTTC

abundance: few
j_gene: TRBJ2-4
v_gene: TRBV20-1
d_gene: NA
CDR3aa: CSARVAKNIQYF
CDR3nt: TGCAGTGCCCGGGTAGCCAAAAACATTCAGTACTTC

abundance: NA
j_gene: TRBJ2-7
v_gene: TRBV27
d_gene: TRBD2
CDR3aa: CASSRLPGLALYEQYF
CDR3nt: TGTGCCAGCAGCCGACTACCGGGACTAGCGCTCTACGAGCAGTACTTC

abundance: NA
j_gene: TRBJ2-1
v_gene: TRBV5-1
d_gene: NA
CDR3aa: CASSPTFGRSYNEQFF
CDR3nt: TGCGCCAGCAGCCCTACCTTCGGGCGATCCTACAATGAGCAGTTCTTC

abundance: few
j_gene: TRBJ2-1
v_gene: TRBV7-3
d_gene: NA
CDR3aa: CASSLVPGAGEQFF
CDR3nt: TGTGCCAGCAGCTTAGTACCAGGGGCAGGTGAGCAGTTCTTC

abundance: NA
j_gene: TRBJ2-3
v_gene: TRBV7-8
d_gene: TRBD2
CDR3aa: CASSLGLAGGNTDTQYF
CDR3nt: TGTGCCAGCAGCTTAGGACTAGCGGGGGGCAACACAGATACGCAGTATTTT

abundance: many
j_gene: TRBJ2-3
v_gene: TRBV12-3/TRBV12-4
d_gene: NA
CDR3aa: CASTPPKSDTQYF
CDR3nt: TGTGCCAGCACCCCGCCAAAGTCAGATACGCAGTATTTT

abundance: many
j_gene: TRBJ2-3
v_gene: TRBV5-1
d_gene: NA
CDR3aa: CASSPRFTDTQYF
CDR3nt: TGCGCCAGCAGCCCCAGATTCACAGATACGCAGTATTTT

abundance: few
j_gene: TRBJ2-7
v_gene: TRBV4-2
d_gene: NA
CDR3aa: CASSQDRAGLVYEQYF
CDR3nt: TGTGCCAGCAGCCAAGATCGGGCGGGCCTAGTGTACGAGCAGTACTTC

abundance: NA
j_gene: TRBJ2-5
v_gene: TRBV27
d_gene: TRBD1
CDR3aa: CASSPRTGGEGTQYF
CDR3nt: TGTGCCAGCAGTCCACGGACAGGGGGGGAAGGGACCCAGTACTTC

abundance: NA
j_gene: TRBJ2-1
v_gene: TRBV7-9
d_gene: TRBD2
CDR3aa: CASSHTSGAGNEQFF
CDR3nt: TGTGCCAGCAGCCATACTAGCGGGGCTGGCAATGAGCAGTTCTTC

abundance: NA
j_gene: TRBJ2-1
v_gene: TRBV5-1
d_gene: TRBD1
CDR3aa: CASSRASGTGFNEQFF
CDR3nt: TGCGCCAGCAGCAGGGCTTCCGGGACAGGGTTTAATGAGCAGTTCTTC

abundance: NA
j_gene: TRBJ2-3
v_gene: TRBV15
d_gene: TRBD2
CDR3aa: CATSRDTAGGPMSTDTQYF
CDR3nt: TGTGCCACCAGCAGAGATACAGCGGGGGGGCCTATGAGCACAGATACGCAGTATTTT

abundance: few
j_gene: TRBJ2-5
v_gene: TRBV7-6
d_gene: TRBD1
CDR3aa: CASSLGQVNAKETQYF
CDR3nt: TGTGCCAGCAGCCTGGGACAGGTCAACGCAAAAGAGACCCAGTACTTC

abundance: NA
j_gene: TRBJ2-7
v_gene: TRBV28
d_gene: NA
CDR3aa: CASSLPGSLDYEQYF
CDR3nt: TGTGCCAGCAGTTTACCCGGCAGTCTCGACTACGAGCAGTACTTC

abundance: NA
j_gene: TRBJ2-5
v_gene: TRBV11-2
d_gene: TRBD1
CDR3aa: CASSTPGGMETQYF
CDR3nt: TGTGCCAGCAGCACGCCAGGGGGAATGGAGACCCAGTACTTC

abundance: few
j_gene: TRBJ2-7
v_gene: TRBV12-3/TRBV12-4
d_gene: NA
CDR3aa: CASSLDLPYEQYF
CDR3nt: TGTGCCAGCAGTTTGGACTTACCCTACGAGCAGTACTTC

abundance: NA
j_gene: TRBJ2-6
v_gene: TRBV3-1
d_gene: TRBD2
CDR3aa: CASSQDLSGGPGANVLTF
CDR3nt: TGTGCCAGCAGCCAAGACTTGAGCGGGGGTCCTGGGGCCAACGTCCTGACTTTC

abundance: NA
j_gene: TRBJ2-3
v_gene: TRBV20-1
d_gene: NA
CDR3aa: CSARKGGADTQYF
CDR3nt: TGCAGTGCTAGGAAGGGGGGTGCGGATACGCAGTATTTT

abundance: NA
j_gene: TRBJ2-7
v_gene: TRBV12-3/TRBV12-4
d_gene: TRBD1
CDR3aa: CASSDRGRSYEQYF
CDR3nt: TGTGCCAGCAGCGACAGGGGGCGATCCTACGAGCAGTACTTC

abundance: few
j_gene: TRBJ1-2
v_gene: TRBV20-1
d_gene: NA
CDR3aa: CSAIDGHRAFGYTF
CDR3nt: TGCAGTGCCATCGATGGGCACAGGGCCTTTGGCTACACCTTC

abundance: few
j_gene: TRBJ2-5
v_gene: TRBV5-1
d_gene: TRBD1
CDR3aa: CASSLYGQGMETQYF
CDR3nt: TGCGCCAGCAGCTTATACGGACAGGGGATGGAGACCCAGTACTTC

abundance: NA
j_gene: TRBJ1-3
v_gene: TRBV5-1
d_gene: NA
CDR3aa: CASSGGASGNTIYF
CDR3nt: TGCGCCAGCTCCGGTGGTGCCTCTGGAAACACCATATATTTT

abundance: few
j_gene: TRBJ2-1
v_gene: TRBV5-6
d_gene: NA
CDR3aa: CASSMDGRSYNEQFF
CDR3nt: TGTGCCAGCAGCATGGATGGACGTTCCTACAATGAGCAGTTCTTC

abundance: few
j_gene: TRBJ2-1
v_gene: TRBV7-2
d_gene: NA
CDR3aa: CASSLIGPGLYNEQFF
CDR3nt: TGTGCCAGCAGCTTAATTGGCCCCGGGCTCTACAATGAGCAGTTCTTC

abundance: NA
j_gene: TRBJ1-2
v_gene: TRBV5-1
d_gene: TRBD1
CDR3aa: CASSLITATGQVEANYGYTF
CDR3nt: TGCGCCAGCAGCTTGATTACGGCGACGGGACAGGTCGAAGCTAACTATGGCTACACCTTC

abundance: few
j_gene: TRBJ2-4
v_gene: TRBV20-1
d_gene: NA
CDR3aa: CSARDQRLIQYF
CDR3nt: TGCAGTGCTAGAGATCAACGATTGATTCAGTACTTC

abundance: few
j_gene: TRBJ1-5
v_gene: TRBV12-3/TRBV12-4
d_gene: NA
CDR3aa: CASRHGTHQPQHF
CDR3nt: TGTGCCAGCAGACACGGGACCCATCAGCCCCAGCATTTT

abundance: many
j_gene: TRBJ2-3
v_gene: TRBV3-1
d_gene: TRBD2
CDR3aa: CASSHGAGASTDTQYF
CDR3nt: TGTGCCAGCAGCCATGGAGCGGGGGCTAGCACAGATACGCAGTATTTT

abundance: few
j_gene: TRBJ1-2
v_gene: TRBV15
d_gene: TRBD1
CDR3aa: CATSLGQLYGYTF
CDR3nt: TGTGCCACCAGCCTGGGACAGCTGTATGGCTACACCTTC

abundance: NA
j_gene: TRBJ1-2
v_gene: TRBV30
d_gene: NA
CDR3aa: CAWSETANYGYTF
CDR3nt: TGTGCCTGGAGTGAAACAGCTAACTATGGCTACACCTTC

abundance: NA
j_gene: TRBJ2-1
v_gene: TRBV6-1
d_gene: TRBD2
CDR3aa: CASGRGGRWNEQFF
CDR3nt: TGTGCCAGCGGGCGGGGGGGCCGTTGGAATGAGCAGTTCTTC

abundance: NA
j_gene: TRBJ2-3
v_gene: TRBV11-2
d_gene: TRBD2
CDR3aa: CASSPPGLAGGYSTDTQYF
CDR3nt: TGTGCCAGCAGCCCCCCTGGACTAGCGGGGGGGTATAGCACAGATACGCAGTATTTT

abundance: NA
j_gene: TRBJ2-1
v_gene: TRBV6-2/TRBV6-3
d_gene: NA
CDR3aa: CASSWGTNEQFF
CDR3nt: TGTGCCAGCAGTTGGGGGACCAATGAGCAGTTCTTC

abundance: NA
j_gene: TRBJ1-5
v_gene: TRBV5-1
d_gene: NA
CDR3aa: CASSFDGSNQPQHF
CDR3nt: TGCGCCAGCAGCTTTGACGGGAGCAATCAGCCCCAGCATTTT

abundance: NA
j_gene: TRBJ2-7
v_gene: TRBV4-1
d_gene: NA
CDR3aa: CASSQENRFSYEQYF
CDR3nt: TGCGCCAGCAGCCAAGAGAACAGGTTTTCCTACGAGCAGTACTTC

abundance: NA
j_gene: TRBJ2-7
v_gene: TRBV15
d_gene: NA
CDR3aa: CATSRRIGPGPIEQYF
CDR3nt: TGTGCCACCAGCAGGAGAATTGGTCCCGGTCCCATCGAGCAGTACTTC

abundance: NA
j_gene: TRBJ2-3
v_gene: TRBV4-1
d_gene: TRBD2
CDR3aa: CASSQREVDTQYF
CDR3nt: TGCGCCAGCAGCCAACGGGAGGTAGATACGCAGTATTTT

abundance: NA
j_gene: TRBJ1-1
v_gene: TRBV5-1
d_gene: NA
CDR3aa: CASSLAVDKNTEAFF
CDR3nt: TGCGCCAGCAGCTTGGCGGTGGACAAGAACACTGAAGCTTTCTTT

abundance: few
j_gene: TRBJ2-1
v_gene: TRBV6-2/TRBV6-3
d_gene: TRBD2
CDR3aa: CASSYSRAGGPNEQFF
CDR3nt: TGTGCCAGCAGTTACTCGAGGGCGGGGGGCCCCAATGAGCAGTTCTTC

abundance: few
j_gene: TRBJ2-7
v_gene: TRBV7-8
d_gene: TRBD1
CDR3aa: CASALGQGPYEQYF
CDR3nt: TGTGCCAGCGCCCTGGGACAGGGCCCCTACGAGCAGTACTTC